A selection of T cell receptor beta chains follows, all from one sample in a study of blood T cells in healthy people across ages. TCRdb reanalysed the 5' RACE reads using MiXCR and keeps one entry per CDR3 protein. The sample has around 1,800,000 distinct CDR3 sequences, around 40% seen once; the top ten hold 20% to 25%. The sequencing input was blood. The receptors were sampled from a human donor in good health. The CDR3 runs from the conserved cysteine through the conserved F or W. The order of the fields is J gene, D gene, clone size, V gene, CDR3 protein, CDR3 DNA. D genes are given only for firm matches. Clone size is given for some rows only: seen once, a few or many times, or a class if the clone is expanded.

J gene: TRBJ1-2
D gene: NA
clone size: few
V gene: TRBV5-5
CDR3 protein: CASSLSYRAIGYTF
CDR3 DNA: TGTGCCAGCAGTCTCTCGTACAGGGCGATCGGCTACACCTTC

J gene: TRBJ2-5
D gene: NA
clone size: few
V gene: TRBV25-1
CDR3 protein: CASGHEGYQYQETQYF
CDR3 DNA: TGTGCCAGCGGGCACGAGGGTTATCAGTACCAAGAGACCCAGTACTTC

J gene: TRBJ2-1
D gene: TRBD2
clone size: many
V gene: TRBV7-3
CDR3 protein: CASSPRLAGDEQFF
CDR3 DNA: TGTGCCAGCAGCCCCCGACTAGCGGGCGATGAGCAGTTCTTC

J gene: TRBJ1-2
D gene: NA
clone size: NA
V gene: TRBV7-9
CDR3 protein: CASGGMGLSYGYTF
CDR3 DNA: TGTGCCAGCGGGGGGATGGGACTCTCCTATGGCTACACCTTC

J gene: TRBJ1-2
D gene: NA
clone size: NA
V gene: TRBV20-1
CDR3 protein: CSADTGFPLYGYTF
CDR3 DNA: TGCAGTGCCGATACAGGGTTTCCCCTCTATGGCTACACCTTC

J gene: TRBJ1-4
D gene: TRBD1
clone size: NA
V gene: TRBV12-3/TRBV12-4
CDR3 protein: CASSLTGVTTNEKLFF
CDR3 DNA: TGTGCCAGCAGTCTAACAGGGGTTACAACTAATGAAAAACTGTTTTTT

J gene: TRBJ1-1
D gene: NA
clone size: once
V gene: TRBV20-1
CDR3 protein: CSPQRGSSMNTEAFF
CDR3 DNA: TGCAGTCCCCAGAGGGGAAGTAGTATGAACACTGAAGCTTTCTTT

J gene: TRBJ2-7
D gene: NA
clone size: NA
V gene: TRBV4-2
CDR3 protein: CASSQGGERREQYF
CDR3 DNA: TGTGCCAGCAGCCAAGGAGGAGAGCGTAGGGAGCAGTACTTC

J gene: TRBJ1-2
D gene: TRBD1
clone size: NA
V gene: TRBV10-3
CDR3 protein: CAINDGTGNGYTF
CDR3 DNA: TGTGCCATCAATGACGGGACAGGGAATGGCTACACCTTC

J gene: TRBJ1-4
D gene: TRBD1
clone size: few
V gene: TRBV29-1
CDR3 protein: CSVAKQGTNEKLFF
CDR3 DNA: TGCAGCGTTGCGAAACAGGGGACTAATGAAAAACTGTTTTTT

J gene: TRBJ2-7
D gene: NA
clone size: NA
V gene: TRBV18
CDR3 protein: CASSPYPLGYEQYF
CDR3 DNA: TGTGCCAGCTCACCATACCCGCTCGGTTACGAGCAGTACTTC

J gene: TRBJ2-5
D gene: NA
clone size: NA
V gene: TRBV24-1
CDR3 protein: CATSDPGSQGTQYF
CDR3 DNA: TGTGCCACCAGTGACCCAGGGTCGCAGGGGACCCAGTACTTC

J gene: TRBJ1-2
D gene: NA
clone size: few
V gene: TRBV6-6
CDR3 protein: CASSYVAGAPMYGYTF
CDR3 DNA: TGTGCCAGCAGTTACGTAGCAGGAGCCCCTATGTATGGCTACACCTTC

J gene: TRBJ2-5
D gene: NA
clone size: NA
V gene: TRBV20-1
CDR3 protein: CSASSSGRGQETQYF
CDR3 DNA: TGCAGTGCTAGTAGCTCGGGGAGAGGTCAAGAGACCCAGTACTTC

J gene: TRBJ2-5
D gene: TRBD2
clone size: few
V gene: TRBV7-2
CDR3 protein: CASSLAGLASETQYF
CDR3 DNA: TGTGCCAGCAGCTTAGCGGGACTAGCCTCAGAGACCCAGTACTTC

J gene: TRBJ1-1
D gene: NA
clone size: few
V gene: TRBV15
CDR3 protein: CATSRDFVGFGTEAFF
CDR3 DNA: TGTGCCACCAGCAGAGATTTTGTTGGATTTGGAACTGAAGCTTTCTTT

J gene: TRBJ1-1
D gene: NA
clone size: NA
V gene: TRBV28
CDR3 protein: CASSSWDDPAFF
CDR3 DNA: TGTGCCAGCAGTTCGTGGGACGATCCAGCTTTCTTT

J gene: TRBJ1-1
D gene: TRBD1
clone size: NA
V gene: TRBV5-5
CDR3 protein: CASIMTGRGLNTEAFF
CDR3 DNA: TGTGCCAGCATCATGACAGGGAGAGGGTTGAACACTGAAGCTTTCTTT

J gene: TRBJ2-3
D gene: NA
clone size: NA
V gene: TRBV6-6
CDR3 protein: CASSYLYRKNTDTQYF
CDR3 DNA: TGTGCCAGCAGTTACCTCTATCGGAAAAACACAGATACGCAGTATTTT

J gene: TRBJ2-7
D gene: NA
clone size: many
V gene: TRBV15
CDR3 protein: CATSRDWGEQYF
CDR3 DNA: TGTGCCACCAGCAGAGATTGGGGCGAGCAGTACTTC

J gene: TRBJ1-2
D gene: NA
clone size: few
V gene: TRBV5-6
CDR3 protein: CASSSIERGNYGYTF
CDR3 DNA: TGTGCCAGCAGCTCCATTGAAAGGGGCAACTATGGCTACACCTTC

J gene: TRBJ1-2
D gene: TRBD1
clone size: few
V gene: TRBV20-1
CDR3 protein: CSTRTGGGYTF
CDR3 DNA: TGCAGTACAAGGACAGGAGGAGGCTACACCTTC

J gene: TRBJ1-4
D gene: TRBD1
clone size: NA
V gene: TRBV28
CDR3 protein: CASSQTGRANEKLFF
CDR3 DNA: TGTGCCAGCAGTCAGACAGGGCGGGCTAATGAAAAACTGTTTTTT

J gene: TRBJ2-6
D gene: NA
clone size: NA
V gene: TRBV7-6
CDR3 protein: CASSSTGPGPGANVLTF
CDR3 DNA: TGTGCCAGCAGCTCCACAGGCCCCGGCCCTGGGGCCAACGTCCTGACTTTC

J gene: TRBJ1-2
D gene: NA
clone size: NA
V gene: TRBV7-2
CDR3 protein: CASSPRTAGQDGYTF
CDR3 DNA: TGTGCCAGCAGCCCAAGAACGGCAGGGCAGGATGGCTACACCTTC

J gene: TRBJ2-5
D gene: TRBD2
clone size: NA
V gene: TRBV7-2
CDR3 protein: CASSLGSGAKWETQYF
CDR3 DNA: TGTGCCAGCAGCTTAGGTAGCGGGGCGAAATGGGAGACCCAGTACTTC

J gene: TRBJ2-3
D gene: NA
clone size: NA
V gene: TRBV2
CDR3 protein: CASKSGQGGITDTQYF
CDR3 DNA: TGTGCCAGCAAAAGCGGTCAGGGGGGCATAACAGATACGCAGTATTTT

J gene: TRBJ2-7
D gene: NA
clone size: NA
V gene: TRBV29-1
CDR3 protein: CSAKGRSSYEQYF
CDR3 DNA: TGCAGTGCAAAGGGGCGGTCTTCCTACGAGCAGTACTTC

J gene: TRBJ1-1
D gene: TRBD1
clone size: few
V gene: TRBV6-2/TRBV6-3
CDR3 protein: CASREPGTGGEAFF
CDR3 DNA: TGTGCCAGCAGAGAACCCGGGACAGGTGGTGAAGCTTTCTTT

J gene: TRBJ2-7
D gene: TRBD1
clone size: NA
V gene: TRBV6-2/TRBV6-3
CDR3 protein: CAIRDRRPPGGYEQYF
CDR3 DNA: TGTGCCATCCGGGACAGGCGTCCTCCAGGGGGATACGAGCAGTACTTC

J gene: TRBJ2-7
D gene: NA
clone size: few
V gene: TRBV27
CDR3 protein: CASSPLNSYEQYF
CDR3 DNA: TGTGCCAGCAGTCCTCTGAACTCCTACGAGCAGTACTTC

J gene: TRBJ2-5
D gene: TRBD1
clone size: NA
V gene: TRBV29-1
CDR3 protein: CSVRDRGGYETQYF
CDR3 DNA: TGCAGCGTAAGGGACAGGGGGGGGTACGAGACCCAGTACTTC

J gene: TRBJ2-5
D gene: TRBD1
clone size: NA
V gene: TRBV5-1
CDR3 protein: CASSFMGLSGTGVLETQYF
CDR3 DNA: TGCGCCAGCAGCTTTATGGGACTCTCCGGGACAGGAGTTTTGGAGACCCAGTACTTC

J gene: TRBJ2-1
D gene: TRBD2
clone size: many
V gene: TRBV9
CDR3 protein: CASSASGVSYNEQFF
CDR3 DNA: TGTGCCAGCAGCGCTAGCGGGGTCTCCTACAATGAGCAGTTCTTC

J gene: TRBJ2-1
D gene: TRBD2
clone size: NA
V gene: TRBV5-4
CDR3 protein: CASSDSGGGNEQFF
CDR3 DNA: TGTGCCAGCAGCGATAGCGGGGGGGGCAATGAGCAGTTCTTC

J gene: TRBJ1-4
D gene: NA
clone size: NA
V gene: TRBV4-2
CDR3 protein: CASRTSTNEKLFF
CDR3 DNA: TGTGCCAGCAGGACATCAACTAATGAAAAACTGTTTTTT

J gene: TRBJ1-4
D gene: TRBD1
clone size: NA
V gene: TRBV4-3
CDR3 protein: CASSLTGQGNEKLFF
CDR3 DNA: TGCGCCAGCAGCCTCACGGGACAGGGTAATGAAAAACTGTTTTTT

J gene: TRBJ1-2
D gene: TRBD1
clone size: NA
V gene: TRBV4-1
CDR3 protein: CASSPTGVWDYGYTF
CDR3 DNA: TGCGCCAGCAGCCCTACAGGGGTATGGGACTATGGCTACACCTTC

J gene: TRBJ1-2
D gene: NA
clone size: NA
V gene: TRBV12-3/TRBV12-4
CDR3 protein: CASSTRGGYGYGYTF
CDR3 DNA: TGTGCCAGCAGCACACGGGGGGGCTACGGCTATGGCTACACCTTC